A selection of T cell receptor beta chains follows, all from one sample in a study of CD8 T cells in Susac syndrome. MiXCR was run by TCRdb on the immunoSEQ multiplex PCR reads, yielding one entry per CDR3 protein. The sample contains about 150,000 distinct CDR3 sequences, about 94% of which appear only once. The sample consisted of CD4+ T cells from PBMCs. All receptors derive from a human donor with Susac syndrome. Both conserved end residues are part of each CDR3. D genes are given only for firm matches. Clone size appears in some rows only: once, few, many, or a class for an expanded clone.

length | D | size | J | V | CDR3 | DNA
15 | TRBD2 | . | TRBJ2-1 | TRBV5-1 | CASLHGTSGGNEQFF | TGCGCCAGCCTTCATGGGACTAGCGGGGGCAATGAGCAGTTCTTC
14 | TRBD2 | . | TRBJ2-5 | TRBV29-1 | CSVGQTSVQETQYF | TGCAGCGTTGGGCAAACTAGCGTTCAAGAGACCCAGTACTTC
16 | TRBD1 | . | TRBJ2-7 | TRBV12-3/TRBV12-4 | CASSKVLGQGPYEQYF | TGTGCCAGCAGCAAGGTTCTGGGACAGGGGCCCTACGAGCAGTACTTC
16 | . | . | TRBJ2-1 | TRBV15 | CATSRGRTGAYNEQFF | TGTGCCACCAGCAGAGGGCGGACGGGGGCATACAATGAGCAGTTCTTC
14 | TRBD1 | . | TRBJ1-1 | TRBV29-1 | CSVPRQGPNTEAFF | TGCAGCGTCCCCAGACAGGGACCAAACACTGAAGCTTTCTTT
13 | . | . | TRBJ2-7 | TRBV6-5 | CASSRQDTYEQYF | TGTGCCAGCTCCCGACAGGACACCTACGAGCAGTACTTC
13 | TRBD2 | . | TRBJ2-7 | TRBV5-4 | CASRLAGGHEQYF | TGTGCCAGCAGACTAGCGGGGGGCCACGAGCAGTACTTC
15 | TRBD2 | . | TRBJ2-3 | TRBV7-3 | CASSRTAGGPNTQYF | TGTGCCAGCAGCCGGACAGCGGGAGGGCCAAATACGCAGTATTTT
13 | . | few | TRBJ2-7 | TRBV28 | CASSPRGSYEQYF | TGTGCCAGCAGTCCCCGGGGTTCCTACGAGCAGTACTTC
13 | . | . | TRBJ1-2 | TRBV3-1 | CASSHETAYGYTF | TGTGCCAGCAGCCATGAAACAGCATACGGCTACACCTTC
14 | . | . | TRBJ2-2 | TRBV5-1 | CASEALLGTGELFF | TGCGCCAGCGAGGCACTCCTGGGGACCGGGGAGCTGTTTTTT
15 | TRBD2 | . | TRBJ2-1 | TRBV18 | CASSSGLAGVDEQFF | TGTGCCAGCTCATCCGGACTAGCGGGAGTGGATGAGCAGTTCTTC
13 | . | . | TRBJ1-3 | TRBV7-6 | CASRSFSGNTIYF | TGTGCCAGCAGGTCATTCTCTGGAAACACCATATATTTT
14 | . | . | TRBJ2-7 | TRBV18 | CASSPRAGRYEQYF | TGTGCCAGCTCACCGAGGGCTGGACGCTACGAGCAGTACTTC
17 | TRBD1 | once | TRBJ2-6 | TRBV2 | CASSLTGPSSGANVLTF | TGTGCCAGCAGCTTGACAGGGCCCAGCTCTGGGGCCAACGTCCTGACTTTC
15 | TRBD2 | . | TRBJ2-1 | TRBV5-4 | CASSPGRGIYNEQFF | TGTGCCAGCAGTCCGGGGCGGGGGATATACAATGAGCAGTTCTTC
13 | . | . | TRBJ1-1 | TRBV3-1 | CASSQVGGGEAFF | TGTGCCAGCAGCCAAGTGGGGGGTGGAGAAGCTTTCTTT
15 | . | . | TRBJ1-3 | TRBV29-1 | CSGPGTDSSGNTIYF | TGCAGCGGTCCCGGGACGGACAGCTCTGGAAACACCATATATTTT
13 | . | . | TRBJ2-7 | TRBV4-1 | CASSQDREYEQYF | TGCGCCAGCAGCCAAGATCGGGAATACGAGCAGTACTTC
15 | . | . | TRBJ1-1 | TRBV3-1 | CASSRTGGAGTEAFF | TGTGCCAGCAGCCGAACGGGGGGCGCGGGGACTGAAGCTTTCTTT
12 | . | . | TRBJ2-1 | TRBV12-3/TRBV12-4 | CASSRPAQRQFF | TGTGCCAGCAGTCGACCCGCCCAAAGGCAGTTCTTC
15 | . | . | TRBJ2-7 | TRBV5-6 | CASSLARRISYEQYF | TGTGCCAGCAGCCTTGCCCGACGTATCTCCTACGAGCAGTACTTC
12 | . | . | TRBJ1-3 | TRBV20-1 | CSAGTTGNTIYF | TGCAGTGCGGGCACAACCGGAAACACCATATATTTT
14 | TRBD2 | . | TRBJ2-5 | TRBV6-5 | CASRVPGGVETQYF | TGTGCCAGCAGAGTACCGGGGGGGGTGGAGACCCAGTACTTC
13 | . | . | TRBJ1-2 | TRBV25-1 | CASSRHTNYGYTF | TGTGCCAGCAGTAGACATACAAACTATGGCTACACCTTC
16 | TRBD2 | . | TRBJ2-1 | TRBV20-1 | CSASFLAGGYYNEQFF | TGCAGTGCTAGTTTTCTAGCGGGGGGGTACTACAATGAGCAGTTCTTC
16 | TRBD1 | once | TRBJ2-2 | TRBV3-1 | CASSQNAGGNTGELFF | TGTGCCAGCAGCCAAAATGCAGGGGGCAATACCGGGGAGCTGTTTTTT
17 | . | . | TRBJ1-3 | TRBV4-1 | CASSQDQPSGSLNTIYF | TGCGCCAGCAGCCAAGACCAACCCTCGGGGTCCTTGAACACCATATATTTT
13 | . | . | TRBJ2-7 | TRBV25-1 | CASSGRNVYEQYF | TGTGCCAGCAGTGGCCGGAATGTCTACGAGCAGTACTTC
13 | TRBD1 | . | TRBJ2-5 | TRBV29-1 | CSVTRTGGETQYF | TGCAGCGTCACCCGGACAGGAGGAGAGACCCAGTACTTC
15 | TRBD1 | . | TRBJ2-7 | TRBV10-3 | CAISERDRGPYEQYF | TGTGCCATCAGTGAAAGGGACAGGGGGCCCTACGAGCAGTACTTC
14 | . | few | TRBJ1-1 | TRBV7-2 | CASSLGIKTNEAFF | TGTGCCAGCAGCTTAGGTATTAAAACGAATGAAGCTTTCTTT
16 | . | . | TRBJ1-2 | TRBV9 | CASSVGAGGGGYGYTF | TGTGCCAGCAGCGTAGGGGCAGGCGGAGGGGGCTATGGCTACACCTTC
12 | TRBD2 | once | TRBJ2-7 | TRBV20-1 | CSASGGGDEQYF | TGCAGTGCTAGCGGGGGAGGGGACGAGCAGTACTTC
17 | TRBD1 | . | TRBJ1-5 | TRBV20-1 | CSARDGGTGVSNQPQHF | TGCAGTGCTAGAGATGGTGGGACAGGGGTTAGCAATCAGCCCCAGCATTTT
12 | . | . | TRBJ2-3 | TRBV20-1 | CSATPTTDTQYF | TGCAGTGCCACCCCTACGACGGATACGCAGTATTTT
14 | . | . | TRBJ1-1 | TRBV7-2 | CASSRINRDTEAFF | TGTGCCAGCAGCCGCATCAACAGGGACACTGAAGCTTTCTTT
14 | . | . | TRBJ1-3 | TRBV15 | CATSRDYSGNTIYF | TGTGCCACCAGCAGAGATTACTCTGGAAACACCATATATTTT
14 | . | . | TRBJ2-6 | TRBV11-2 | CASSAEPGANVLTF | TGTGCCAGCAGCGCGGAGCCGGGGGCCAACGTCCTGACTTTC
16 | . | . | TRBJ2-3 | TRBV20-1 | CSAAPGPTDPQKTQYF | TGCAGTGCGGCCCCGGGACCGACGGATCCTCAGAAGACGCAGTATTTT
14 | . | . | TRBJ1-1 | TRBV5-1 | CASRRSQPNTEAFF | TGCGCCAGCAGGAGGAGCCAGCCGAACACTGAAGCTTTCTTT
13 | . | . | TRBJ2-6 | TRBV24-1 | CATSESGANVLTF | TGTGCCACCAGTGAGTCTGGGGCCAACGTCCTGACTTTC
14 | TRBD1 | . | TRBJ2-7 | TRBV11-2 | CASTTTGGNYEQYF | TGTGCCAGCACCACGACAGGGGGCAATTACGAGCAGTACTTC
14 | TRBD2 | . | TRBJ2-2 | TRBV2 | CASQRTSGAGELFF | TGTGCCAGCCAGAGGACTAGCGGGGCCGGGGAGCTGTTTTTT
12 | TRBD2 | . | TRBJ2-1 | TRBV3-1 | CASSQGGGEQFF | TGTGCCAGCAGCCAAGGGGGGGGTGAGCAGTTCTTC
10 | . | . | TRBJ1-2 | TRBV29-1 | CSVLGDGYTF | TGCAGCGTTCTGGGGGATGGCTACACCTTC
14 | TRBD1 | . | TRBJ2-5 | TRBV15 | CATSARGPQETQYF | TGTGCCACCAGCGCTAGGGGGCCTCAAGAGACCCAGTACTTC
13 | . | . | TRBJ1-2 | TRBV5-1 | CASSPETVYGYTF | TGCGCCAGCAGCCCCGAGACTGTCTATGGCTACACCTTC
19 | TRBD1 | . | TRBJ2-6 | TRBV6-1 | CASSTTPGQGYAGANVLTF | TGTGCCAGCAGTACAACACCGGGACAGGGGTATGCTGGGGCCAACGTCCTGACTTTC
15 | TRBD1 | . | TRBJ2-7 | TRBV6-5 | CASRRGTESSYEQYF | TGTGCCAGCCGACGAGGGACAGAAAGCTCCTACGAGCAGTACTTC
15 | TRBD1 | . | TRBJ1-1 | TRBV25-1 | CASSEPGTGDTEAFF | TGTGCCAGCAGTGAACCGGGGACAGGGGACACTGAAGCTTTCTTT
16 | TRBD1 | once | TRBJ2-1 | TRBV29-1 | CSVEDPGQGAGGEQFF | TGCAGCGTTGAAGATCCGGGACAGGGGGCCGGGGGTGAGCAGTTCTTC
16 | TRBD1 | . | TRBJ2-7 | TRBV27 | CASSLLGQGNSYEQYF | TGTGCCAGCAGTTTATTAGGACAGGGGAACTCCTACGAGCAGTACTTC
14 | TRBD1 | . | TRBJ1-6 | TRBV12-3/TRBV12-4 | CASSGDRGNSPLHF | TGTGCCAGCAGCGGAGACAGGGGTAATTCACCCCTCCACTTT
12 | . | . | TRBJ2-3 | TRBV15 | CATSRGIDTQYF | TGTGCCACCAGCAGAGGGATAGATACGCAGTATTTT
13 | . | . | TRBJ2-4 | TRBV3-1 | CASSQADSTTQYF | TGTGCCAGCAGCCAGGCGGACAGTACTACTCAGTACTTC
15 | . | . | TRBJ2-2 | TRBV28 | CASSGASGNTGELFF | TGTGCCAGCAGTGGGGCGAGTGGGAACACCGGGGAGCTGTTTTTT
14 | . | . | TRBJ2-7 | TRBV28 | CASSPYGASYEQYF | TGTGCCAGCAGCCCCTATGGAGCGTCCTACGAGCAGTACTTC
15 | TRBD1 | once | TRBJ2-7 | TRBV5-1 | CASSLAGGTFGEQYF | TGCGCCAGCAGCTTGGCAGGGGGCACCTTCGGCGAGCAGTACTTC
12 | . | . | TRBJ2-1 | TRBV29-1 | CSVEDPGYEQFF | TGCAGCGTTGAAGATCCAGGTTATGAGCAGTTCTTC